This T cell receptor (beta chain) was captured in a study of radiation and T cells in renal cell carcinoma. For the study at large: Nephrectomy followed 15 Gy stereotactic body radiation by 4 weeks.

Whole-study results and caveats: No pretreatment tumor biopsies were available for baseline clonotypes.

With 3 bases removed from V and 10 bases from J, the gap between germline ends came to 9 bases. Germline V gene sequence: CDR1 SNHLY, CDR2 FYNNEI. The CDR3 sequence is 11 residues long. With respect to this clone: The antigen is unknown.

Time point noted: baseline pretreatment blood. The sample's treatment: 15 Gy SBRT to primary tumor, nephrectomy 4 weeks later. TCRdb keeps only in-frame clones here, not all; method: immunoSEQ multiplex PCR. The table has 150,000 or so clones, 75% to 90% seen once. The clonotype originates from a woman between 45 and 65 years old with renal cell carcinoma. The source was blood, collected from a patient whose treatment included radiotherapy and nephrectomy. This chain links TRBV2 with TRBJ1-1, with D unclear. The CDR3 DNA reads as TGTGCCAGCAGTGAGGGCTTCGTAGCTTTCTTT. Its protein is CASSEGFVAFF.